These 27 T cell receptor beta chains share one sample of origin, sequenced in a study of beta chain features in type 1 diabetes. The study reverse transcribed the entire isolated RNA, so it sequenced expressed TCRB transcripts. Some clones are missing from TCRdb's copy, which holds only in-frame ones; the method was immunoSEQ multiplex PCR. The sample consists of over 150,000 clones, 8.1% of them appearing once. The specimen sequenced was central memory CD4+ T cells from blood. The receptors here all came from a young man in good health.

This rearrangement joins TRBV2 to TRBJ2-7, with 7 bases identical to TRBD2. The trim removed 3 bases at V and 3 bases at J, leaving 5 bases unmatched. The CDR3 length is 14 residues. Per germline, CDR1 SNHLY and CDR2 FYNNEI. CDR3 amino acids: CASSDRGVGYEQYF. The CDR3 nucleotides are TGTGCCAGCAGTGACCGGGGGGTCGGCTACGAGCAGTACTTC. The full variable domain, with the rest looked up from reference TRBV2 and TRBJ2-7, is EPEVTQTPSHQVTQMGQEVILRCVPISNHLYFYWYRQILGQKVEFLVSFYNNEISEKSEIFDDQFSVERPDGSNFTLKIRSTKLEDSAMYFCASSDRGVGYEQYFGPGTRLTVT.

The genes are TRBV29-1 and TRBJ1-1, with a possible D match to TRBD1 (5 bases). V shed 6 bases and J shed 1 base, with 12 bases lying between them. CDR3 length: 13 residues. The V gene's germline CDR1 is SQVTM and CDR2 ANQGSEA. The CDR3 protein is CSVETARNTEAFF. In DNA, the CDR3 is TGCAGCGTGGAGACAGCTCGGAACACTGAAGCTTTCTTT.

This clone turned up a few times. The V and J genes are TRBV7-2 and TRBJ2-4; 8 bases align to TRBD2. V lost 5 bases to trimming and J lost 2 bases; unmatched junction nucleotides: 2. This CDR3 contains 14 residues. Per germline, CDR1 SGHTA and CDR2 FQGNSA. CDR3 bases: TGTGCCAGCAGCCCGGGGGGGACCAAAAACATTCAGTACTTC. It codes for CASSPGGTKNIQYF.

This clone has only a few counts. This chain links TRBV28 with TRBJ1-5, with D possibly being TRBD1 (5 bases). Trimming stripped 7 bases from V and 4 bases from J, with 8 bases between. CDR3 length equals 12 residues. Germline loops: CDR1 MDHEN, CDR2 SYDVKM. The CDR3 DNA is TGTGCCAGCAATTCAGGGAATCAGCCCCAGCATTTT. Translating it yields CASNSGNQPQHF.

This clone was detected only a few times. The rearrangement links TRBV7-2 to TRBJ2-4, with 8 bases identical to TRBD2. The CDR3 totals 15 residues. Per germline, CDR1 SGHTA and CDR2 FQGNSA. V shed 4 bases and J 9 bases; nucleotides not matched to a gene: 11. CDR3 DNA sequence: TGTGCCAGCAGCTCCCCTCGGGGGGGGGCCTTCATTCAGTACTTC. Residues: CASSSPRGGAFIQYF.

In this sample, this clone turned up many times. The chain couples TRBV19 to TRBJ2-5; the match to TRBD1 covers 7 bases. The CDR3 runs to 15 residues. Germline values: CDR1 LNHDA, CDR2 SQIVND (reference sequence). V trimming: 3 bases; J trimming: 2 bases; junction bases outside the gene matches: 6. CDR3 sequence reads: CASSISGGRQETQYF. The CDR3, as DNA: TGTGCCAGTAGTATTTCAGGGGGTCGGCAAGAGACCCAGTACTTC.

This clone was seen only a few times. The J gene is TRBJ1-4, the V gene TRBV30, with 10 bases aligning to TRBD1. V trimming: 4 bases; J trimming: 1 base; junction bases outside the gene matches: 3. CDR1 and CDR2 (germline): GTSNPN, SVGIG (reference sequence). This CDR3 is 15 amino acids long. The CDR3 spells CAWIDRGRTNEKLFF. In nucleotides, the CDR3 is TGTGCCTGGATCGACAGGGGGCGAACTAATGAAAAACTGTTTTTT.

The chain uses TRBV28 and TRBJ1-2; 8 nucleotides line up with TRBD1. V was clipped by 8 bases and J by 8 bases; unmatched bases: 7. Germline lookup yields CDR1 MDHEN and CDR2 SYDVKM. The CDR3 has 12 amino acids. The CDR3 coding sequence is TGTGCCAGCGGGAACAGGGACAGGGGCTACACCTTC. This translates into CASGNRDRGYTF.

In this sample, this clone turned up a few times. The chain links TRBV9 to TRBJ2-1; 7 bases are shared with TRBD2. The CDR3 spans 15 residues. Germline-derived CDR1 and CDR2 are SGDLS and YYNGEE. V dropped 2 bases and J dropped 2; count of bases not matched to a gene: 4. CDR3 in DNA: TGTGCCAGCAGCGTCGGGACTACGACCTACAATGAGCAGTTCTTC. Its protein product is CASSVGTTTYNEQFF.

The sample holds a few counts of this clone. The V gene is TRBV9, the J gene TRBJ2-2; D possibly corresponds to TRBD1 (5 bases). The CDR3 spans 15 residues. Trimming left V 0 bases short and J 4 bases short, with 10 bases between. Germline CDR1 SGDLS, CDR2 YYNGEE. Here the CDR3 DNA reads TGTGCCAGCAGCGTAGGCCCAGGGCCCACCGGGGAGCTGTTTTTT. This encodes CASSVGPGPTGELFF. Together with reference TRBV9 and TRBJ2-2, the CDR3 gives the full variable domain: DSGVTQTPKHLITATGQRVTLRCSPRSGDLSVYWYQQSLDQGLQFLIQYYNGEERAKGNILERFSAQQFPDLHSELNLSSLELGDSALYFCASSVGPGPTGELFFGEGSRLTVL.

The chain joins TRBV19 to TRBJ1-1; 7 bases line up with TRBD1. The CDR3 has 13 residues. Trimming cost V 3 bases and J 9 bases; bases outside gene matches: 7. Germline CDR1 reads LNHDA; CDR2 reads SQIVND (reference sequence). This CDR3 is CASSIEDRRKAFF. The CDR3 nucleotides are TGTGCCAGTAGTATCGAGGACAGGAGGAAAGCTTTCTTT.

The chain uses TRBV28 and TRBJ2-7; 13 positions agree with TRBD2. Trimming took 8 bases from V and 0 from J; bases not matched to a gene: 1. This CDR3 has 14 amino acids. The germline CDR1 and CDR2 sequences are MDHEN and SYDVKM. CDR3 in amino acids: CASWTSGSSYEQYF. The CDR3 bases are TGTGCCAGCTGGACTAGCGGGAGCTCCTACGAGCAGTACTTC. The complete variable domain, with remaining parts taken from reference TRBV28 and TRBJ2-7, reads DVKVTQSSRYLVKRTGEKVFLECVQDMDHENMFWYRQDPGLGLRLIYFSYDVKMKEKGDIPEGYSVSREKKERFSLILESASTNQTSMYLCASWTSGSSYEQYFGPGTRLTVT.

This clone showed up just a few times. This sequence joins TRBV20-1 and TRBJ2-1; D possibly corresponds to TRBD1 (6 bases). The CDR3 loop spans 11 amino acids. The germline V gene has CDR1 DFQATT and CDR2 SNEGSKA (reference sequence). Deletions cut 2 bases from V and 12 bases from J, with 11 bases between. DNA for the CDR3: TGCAGTGCTAGAAGGGGGTCGTGGCAGTTCTTC. Protein sequence: CSARRGSWQFF.

J is TRBJ2-5 and V is TRBV5-1; maybe TRBD1 (5 bases). V shed 0 bases and J shed 1 base, with 7 bases lying between them. Germline V gene sequence: CDR1 SGHRS, CDR2 YFSETQ. The CDR3 spans 14 residues. The CDR3 protein is CASSLGQSQETQYF. The CDR3, as DNA: TGCGCCAGCAGCTTGGGACAGTCCCAAGAGACCCAGTACTTC.

The table lists this clone with a few counts. The sample holds other DNA sequences that translate to the same CDR3. V usage is TRBV18 and J usage is TRBJ2-5; no clear D gene. V shed 3 bases and J shed 2 bases, with 4 bases lying between them. Germline CDR1 reads KGHSH; CDR2 reads LQKENI. This CDR3 region has 12 residues. CDR3 nucleotide sequence: TGTGCCAGCTCACCTCAACAAGAGACCCAGTACTTC. Translating it yields CASSPQQETQYF.

This clone was picked up a small number of times. The chain has TRBV5-1 and TRBJ2-3, with 10 bases lining up with TRBD2. Looked up from germline, CDR1 is SGHRS and CDR2 is YFSETQ. CDR3 length: 14 amino acids. Trimming removed 6 bases from V and 4 bases from J; junction bases left unmatched: 5. The CDR3 coding sequence is TGCGCCAGCATGAGACTAGCGGGCGCAGATACGCAGTATTTT. Amino acid sequence: CASMRLAGADTQYF.

A few counts support this clone. The chain recombines TRBV28 with TRBJ1-6, with a weak D call TRBD1 (5 bases). Trimming removed 7 bases at V and 9 bases at J, with 10 bases between. The germline CDR1 and CDR2 sequences are MDHEN and SYDVKM. This CDR3 contains 12 residues. The CDR3 reads CASTQGRSPLHF. The CDR3 region has the DNA TGTGCCAGCACCCAGGGTCGTTCACCCCTCCACTTT. Full variable domain (outside the CDR3, taken from reference TRBV28 and TRBJ1-6): DVKVTQSSRYLVKRTGEKVFLECVQDMDHENMFWYRQDPGLGLRLIYFSYDVKMKEKGDIPEGYSVSREKKERFSLILESASTNQTSMYLCASTQGRSPLHFGNGTRLTVT.

Comment on this clone: A much larger clone differs from this one at a single base, so this may be a read error. The rearrangement joins TRBV6-6 to TRBJ1-1; a weak D match, TRBD1 (5 bases). The CDR3 runs to 13 residues. Trimming shortened V by 6 bases and J by 1 base, and 9 bases separated the two germline ends. Germline V gives CDR1 MNHNY, CDR2 SVGAGI (reference sequence). The chain's CDR3 is CASSRQGNTEAFF. CDR3 in DNA: TGTGCCAGCAGCCGGCAGGGGAACACTGAAGCTTTCTTT.

This clone came up many times. The chain combines TRBV25-1 with TRBJ2-7, with unresolved D. The V gene's germline CDR1 is MGHDK and CDR2 SYGVNS. V gave up 2 bases and J gave up 0 bases, with 2 bases separating them. This CDR3 contains 12 residues. DNA for the CDR3: TGTGCCAGCAGTGAACTCTCCTACGAGCAGTACTTC. Amino acid sequence: CASSELSYEQYF.

This clone was recorded at least ten times. The V and J genes are TRBV19 and TRBJ1-1; D possibly corresponds to TRBD1 (6 bases). V lost 5 bases and J 4 bases, leaving 17 bases between the germline ends. The CDR3 loop spans 15 amino acids. Germline CDR1 and CDR2: LNHDA and SQIVND (reference sequence). The CDR3 loop is CASSSDYWTATEAFF. For the CDR3, the DNA is TGTGCCAGTAGTTCAGACTACTGGACAGCCACTGAAGCTTTCTTT.

This clone was observed at least ten times. V and J are TRBV10-3 and TRBJ2-3, with 7 bases identical to TRBD2. With V trimmed by 5 bases and J by 3 bases, 5 bases remained unmatched. This CDR3 comprises 14 residues. From germline, CDR1 is ENHRY and CDR2 SYGVKD. The CDR3 nucleotides read TGTGCCATCAGTCGGGGGGAATGGACAGATACGCAGTATTTT. Encoded protein: CAISRGEWTDTQYF.

This clone was observed a few times. The rearrangement joins TRBV4-2 to TRBJ2-3; D possibly corresponds to TRBD1 (6 bases). V lost 2 bases and J lost 0, with 21 bases in between. Germline V gene sequence: CDR1 LGHNA, CDR2 YNFKEQ. The length of the CDR3 is 19 residues. CDR3 region: CASSQQVGTNAASTDTQYF. The CDR3 DNA reads as TGTGCCAGCAGCCAACAAGTCGGGACAAATGCTGCTAGCACAGATACGCAGTATTTT.

The rearrangement joins TRBV28 to TRBJ2-7, with 8 bases aligning to TRBD1. Germline loops: CDR1 MDHEN, CDR2 SYDVKM. The CDR3 is 15 residues long. V dropped 8 bases and J dropped 5; count of bases not matched to a gene: 14. CDR3 sequence: CASGPGGDLLNEQYF. The CDR3 DNA follows: TGTGCCAGCGGGCCAGGGGGCGACCTTCTAAACGAGCAGTACTTC.

The sample holds a few counts of this clone. The genes are TRBV2 and TRBJ2-5; 11 bases map to TRBD1. The CDR3 runs to 14 residues. Germline CDR1 and CDR2: SNHLY and FYNNEI. V shed 4 bases and J 3 bases; nucleotides not matched to a gene: 1. CDR3 sequence: CASSGGQGEETQYF. Here the CDR3 DNA reads TGTGCCAGCAGTGGGGGACAGGGGGAAGAGACCCAGTACTTC.

This clone has more than one count but fewer than ten. V is TRBV18 and J is TRBJ2-1; no clear D. CDR1 is KGHSH, CDR2 LQKENI, per germline. There are 11 residues in the CDR3. V shed 5 bases and J shed 15 bases, with 14 bases lying between them. The DNA for the CDR3 is TGTGCCAGCTCAGCCGAGGTAGATCGGTTCTTC. It yields the protein CASSAEVDRFF.

This clone appeared many times. The rearrangement uses TRBV29-1 and TRBJ2-7; D may be TRBD2 (6 bases). CDR1 SQVTM and CDR2 ANQGSEA come from the germline V gene. V was pared by 1 base and J by 3 bases, with 13 bases between. CDR3 length: 14 amino acids. The CDR3 coding sequence is TGCAGCGTTGAAGGGGAGGACGGATACTACGAGCAGTACTTC. It is translated as CSVEGEDGYYEQYF.

A few counts support this clone. The chain couples TRBV5-1 to TRBJ2-3; TRBD2 aligns across 13 bases. CDR3 size: 16 residues. The trim removed 4 bases at V and 6 bases at J, leaving 8 bases unmatched. Germline assignment: CDR1 SGHRS and CDR2 YFSETQ. The CDR3 here is CASSTGLAGARDTQYF. The CDR3 DNA is TGCGCCAGCAGCACCGGACTAGCGGGAGCACGGGATACGCAGTATTTT.